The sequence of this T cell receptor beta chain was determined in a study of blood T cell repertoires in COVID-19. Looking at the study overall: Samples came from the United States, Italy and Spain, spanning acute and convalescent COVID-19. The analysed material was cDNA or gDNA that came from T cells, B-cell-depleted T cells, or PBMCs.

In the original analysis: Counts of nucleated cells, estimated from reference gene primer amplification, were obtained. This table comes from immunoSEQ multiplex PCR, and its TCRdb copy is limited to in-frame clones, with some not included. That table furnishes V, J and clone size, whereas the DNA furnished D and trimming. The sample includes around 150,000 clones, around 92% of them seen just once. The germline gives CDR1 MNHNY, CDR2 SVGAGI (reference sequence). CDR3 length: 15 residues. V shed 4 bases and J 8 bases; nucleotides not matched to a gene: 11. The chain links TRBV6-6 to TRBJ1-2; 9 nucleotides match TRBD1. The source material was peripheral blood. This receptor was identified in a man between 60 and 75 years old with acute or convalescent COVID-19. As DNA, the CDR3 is TGTGCCAGCAGTTTCACCGGGACAGGGAGTGGGGGCTACACCTTC. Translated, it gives CASSFTGTGSGGYTF.